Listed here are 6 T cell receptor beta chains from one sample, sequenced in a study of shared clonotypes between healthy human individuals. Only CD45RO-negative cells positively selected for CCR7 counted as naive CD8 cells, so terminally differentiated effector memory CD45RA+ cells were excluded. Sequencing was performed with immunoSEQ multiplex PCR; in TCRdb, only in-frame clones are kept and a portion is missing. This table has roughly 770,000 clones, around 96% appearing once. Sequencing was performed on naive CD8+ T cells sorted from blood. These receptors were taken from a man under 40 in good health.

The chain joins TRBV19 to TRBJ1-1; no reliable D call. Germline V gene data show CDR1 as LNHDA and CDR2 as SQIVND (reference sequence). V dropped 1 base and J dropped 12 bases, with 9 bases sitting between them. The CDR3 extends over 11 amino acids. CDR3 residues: CASSIGDGTFF. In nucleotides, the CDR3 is TGTGCCAGTAGTATAGGAGATGGAACTTTCTTT.

CDR3 sequence (DNA): TGTGCCAGCAGCCCGAGTGGTGCGGCATACAATGAGCAGTTCTTC. As protein: CASSPSGAAYNEQFF. This chain links TRBV7-9 with TRBJ2-1; D unclear. Trimming left V 5 bases short and J 4 bases short, with 15 bases between. CDR1 and CDR2 from the germline V gene are SEHNR and FQNEAQ (reference sequence). This CDR3 has 15 residues.

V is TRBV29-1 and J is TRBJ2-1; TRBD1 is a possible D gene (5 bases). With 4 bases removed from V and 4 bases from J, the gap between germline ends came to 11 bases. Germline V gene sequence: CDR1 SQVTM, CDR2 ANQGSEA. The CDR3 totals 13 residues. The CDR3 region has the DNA TGCAGCGTTGTTAATTCAGGGTACAATGAGCAGTTCTTC. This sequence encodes CSVVNSGYNEQFF.

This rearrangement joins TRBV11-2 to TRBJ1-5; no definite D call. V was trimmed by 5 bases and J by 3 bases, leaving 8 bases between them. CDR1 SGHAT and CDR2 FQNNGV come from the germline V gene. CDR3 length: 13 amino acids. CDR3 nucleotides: TGTGCCAGCAGCGCGATCCACAATCAGCCCCAGCATTTT. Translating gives CASSAIHNQPQHF.

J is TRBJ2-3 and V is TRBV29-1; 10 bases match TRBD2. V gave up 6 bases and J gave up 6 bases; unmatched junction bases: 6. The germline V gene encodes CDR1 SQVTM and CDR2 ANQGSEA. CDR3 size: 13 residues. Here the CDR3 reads CSVAGLALDTQYF. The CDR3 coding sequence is TGCAGCGTAGCGGGACTAGCGCTTGATACGCAGTATTTT.

Here the CDR3 reads CASSTGMTQYF. CDR3 coding DNA: TGTGCCAGCAGTACAGGGATGACGCAGTATTTT. The chain uses TRBV9 and TRBJ2-3; D perhaps matches TRBD1 (6 bases). V shed 5 bases and J shed 9 bases, with 10 bases lying between them. The CDR3 is 11 amino acids. The V gene's germline CDR1 is SGDLS and CDR2 YYNGEE.